A selection of T cell receptor beta chains follows, all from one sample in a study of metastatic and nonmetastatic thyroid tumors. TCRdb redid the clone calls on the PCR reads using MiXCR. This table has roughly 65,000 clones, over 12% appearing once. Sequencing input: blood. All receptors derive from a male donor with papillary thyroid cancer or a benign thyroid nodule (not recorded which). Some clones in this sample may be carry-over from other donors' samples. Both conserved end residues are part of each CDR3. Fields, in order: J gene, V gene, clone size, D gene, CDR3 protein, CDR3 DNA. The D gene is left open where the match is weak. Expanded clones get a size class; other rows say once, few or many, or leave the size out.

j_call: TRBJ1-5; v_call: TRBV19; clone_size: many; d_call: NA; cdr3_aa: CASSISGEQPQHF; cdr3_nt: TGTGCCAGTAGTATTTCCGGGGAACAGCCCCAGCATTTT
j_call: TRBJ2-3; v_call: TRBV5-1; clone_size: NA; d_call: TRBD2; cdr3_aa: CSSSLGLAGGISVSDTQYF; cdr3_nt: TGCTCCAGCAGCTTGGGACTAGCGGGAGGGATATCTGTTTCAGATACGCAGTATTTT
j_call: TRBJ1-5; v_call: TRBV6-1; clone_size: many; d_call: NA; cdr3_aa: CAGAIRDGSQPQHF; cdr3_nt: TGTGCCGGGGCGATCCGGGACGGCAGTCAGCCCCAGCATTTT
j_call: TRBJ2-3; v_call: TRBV20-1; clone_size: many; d_call: NA; cdr3_aa: CSVTGGSEPDTQYF; cdr3_nt: TGCAGTGTAACTGGCGGGTCGGAGCCAGATACGCAGTATTTT
j_call: TRBJ1-2; v_call: TRBV5-1; clone_size: many; d_call: TRBD1; cdr3_aa: CASSWGDRGFGYTF; cdr3_nt: TGCGCCAGCAGCTGGGGAGACAGGGGGTTTGGCTACACCTTC
j_call: TRBJ2-7; v_call: TRBV28; clone_size: many; d_call: TRBD2; cdr3_aa: CASSLTSGRGSYEQYF; cdr3_nt: TGTGCCAGCAGTTTGACTAGCGGGAGAGGTTCTTACGAGCAGTACTTC
j_call: TRBJ2-1; v_call: TRBV6-4; clone_size: many; d_call: TRBD1; cdr3_aa: CASSQNEGQGSQEQFF; cdr3_nt: TGTGCCAGCAGTCAAAATGAGGGACAGGGTTCGCAGGAGCAGTTCTTC
j_call: TRBJ1-6; v_call: TRBV27; clone_size: few; d_call: NA; cdr3_aa: CACTARRNSPLHF; cdr3_nt: TGTGCCTGTACTGCGCGTAGAAATTCACCCCTCCACTTT
j_call: TRBJ1-2; v_call: TRBV6-1; clone_size: many; d_call: NA; cdr3_aa: CASSEAPLYGYTF; cdr3_nt: TGTGCCAGCAGTGAAGCGCCTCTTTATGGCTACACCTTC
j_call: TRBJ2-5; v_call: TRBV3-1; clone_size: NA; d_call: NA; cdr3_aa: CASSSDLGPQTQYF; cdr3_nt: TGTGCCAGCAGCTCCGATCTGGGGCCACAGACCCAGTACTTC
j_call: TRBJ2-7; v_call: TRBV2; clone_size: many; d_call: NA; cdr3_aa: CASGLISYEQYF; cdr3_nt: TGTGCCAGCGGCCTAATCTCCTACGAGCAGTACTTC
j_call: TRBJ2-3; v_call: TRBV29-1; clone_size: NA; d_call: TRBD2; cdr3_aa: CSLRLAGDSLTDTQYF; cdr3_nt: TGCAGCCTGAGACTAGCGGGAGACTCCCTCACAGATACGCAGTATTTT